Presented here are 16 T cell receptor beta chains from one specimen sequenced in a study of blood T cell repertoires in COVID-19. Profiled with immunoSEQ multiplex PCR; TCRdb holds only in-frame clones, not every one. The table has roughly 100,000 clones, roughly 90% seen once; the top ten hold approximately 5.5%. Material for sequencing was peripheral blood. The origin of the receptors is a human donor in a cohort sampled during active COVID-19.

The rearrangement links TRBV19 to TRBJ1-6; maybe TRBD1 (5 bases). This CDR3 contains 16 residues. The germline V and J ends were trimmed by 4 bases and 8 bases, with 18 bases remaining between them. The germline gives CDR1 LNHDA, CDR2 SQIVND (reference sequence). As DNA, the CDR3 is TGTGCCAGTAGTAAGGCCACCAGGGCCTTTGATTCACCCCTCCACTTT. Translation gives CASSKATRAFDSPLHF.

V and J are TRBV30 and TRBJ2-5, with TRBD2 as a possible D gene (6 bases). The CDR3 is 12 residues long. Germline V gene lookup returns CDR1 GTSNPN and CDR2 SVGIG (reference sequence). The V end lost 3 bases, the J end lost 3 bases, and 8 bases lay between the germline ends. The CDR3 region is CAWSPGEETQYF. CDR3 DNA: TGTGCCTGGAGCCCGGGGGAAGAGACCCAGTACTTC.

The rearrangement links TRBV30 to TRBJ1-6; TRBD1 aligns across 7 bases. V dropped 7 bases and J dropped 9; count of bases not matched to a gene: 6. From germline, CDR1 is GTSNPN and CDR2 SVGIG (reference sequence). The CDR3 has 12 amino acids. This chain's CDR3 is CASDREGSPLHF. The CDR3 nucleotides are TGTGCCTCAGACAGGGAAGGTTCACCCCTCCACTTT.

The chain combines TRBV15 with TRBJ1-4; no clear D. Between the trimmed V and J ends, which lost 2 bases and 2 bases, there was a span of 12 bases. Germline CDR1 is LNHNV and CDR2 is YYDKDF (reference sequence). This CDR3 has 16 amino acids. The CDR3, as DNA: TGTGCCACCAGCAGACCGGGGAGTAGGACTAATGAAAAACTGTTTTTT. This encodes CATSRPGSRTNEKLFF.

This sequence joins TRBV4-2 and TRBJ1-2; D is undetermined. Germline V lookup: CDR1 LGHNA, CDR2 YNFKEQ. The CDR3 extends over 12 amino acids. The V end was cut by 9 bases, the J end by 2 bases, with 10 bases between. The CDR3 is CASYDSNYGYTF. CDR3 sequence (DNA): TGTGCCAGTTACGACTCAAACTATGGCTACACCTTC.

This clone has only a few counts. Written as DNA, the CDR3 is TGTGCCAGCAGTGGGAGACATCTAGGGGGCTATAATTCACCCCTCCACTTT. Translated: CASSGRHLGGYNSPLHF. The rearrangement joins TRBV6-1 to TRBJ1-6; possible D gene TRBD1, 6 bases. Trimming stripped 4 bases from V and 3 bases from J, with 16 bases between. CDR3 length: 17 residues. CDR1 and CDR2 (germline): MNHNS, SASEGT.

This rearrangement joins TRBV28 to TRBJ1-1, with D possibly matching TRBD1 (5 bases). V was trimmed by 3 bases and J by 8 bases, leaving 13 bases between them. From germline, CDR1 is MDHEN and CDR2 SYDVKM. The CDR3 has 13 residues. CDR3 nucleotides: TGTGCCAGCAGTTTGGGGGGACTTTGGGAAGCTTTCTTT. Its protein product is CASSLGGLWEAFF.

The CDR3 spells CASSFRAGGYEQYF. In DNA, the CDR3 is TGCGCCAGCAGCTTCCGGGCGGGAGGCTACGAGCAGTACTTC. V is TRBV5-1 and J is TRBJ2-7; 8 bases are shared with TRBD2. Losses at the gene ends were 2 bases for V and 3 bases for J; bases not matched to a gene: 4. CDR1 and CDR2 from the germline V gene are SGHRS and YFSETQ. The CDR3 has 14 residues.

V usage is TRBV15 and J usage is TRBJ2-7; D may be TRBD2 (5 bases). Trimming removed 1 base at V and 6 bases at J, with 7 bases between. CDR1 is LNHNV and CDR2 is YYDKDF in the germline V gene (reference sequence). This CDR3 spans 12 amino acids. In nucleotides, the CDR3 is TGTGCCACCAGCAGAGCCGAGGGCGAGCAGTACTTC. It specifies CATSRAEGEQYF.

The V call is TRBV6-6, the J call TRBJ2-7, with D maybe TRBD1 (5 bases). Germline CDR1 and CDR2: MNHNY and SVGAGI (reference sequence). The CDR3 runs to 14 residues. Trimming shortened V by 5 bases and J by 9 bases, and 20 bases separated the two germline ends. The CDR3 sequence: CASSPATAWARQYF. In DNA form, the CDR3 reads TGTGCCAGCAGTCCCGCGACAGCCTGGGCGAGGCAGTACTTC.

The chain couples TRBV6-4 to TRBJ2-3; no reliable D call. CDR1 and CDR2 from the germline V gene are MRHNA and SNTAGT. Trimming took 3 bases from V and 4 from J, leaving 20 bases between them. The CDR3 totals 17 residues. CDR3 protein: CASSELGGIFPSDTQYF. CDR3 bases: TGTGCCAGCAGTGAACTCGGCGGTATCTTTCCTTCAGATACGCAGTATTTT.

The chain joins TRBV5-6 to TRBJ2-7; tentative D call: TRBD2 (5 bases). Trimming stripped 0 bases from V and 5 bases from J, with 6 bases between. This CDR3 contains 12 residues. Germline V lookup: CDR1 SGHDT, CDR2 YYEEEE. CDR3 bases: TGTGCCAGCAGCTTGGTGGGAGACGAGCAGTACTTC. Amino acids: CASSLVGDEQYF.

The V and J genes are TRBV5-5 and TRBJ1-1, with 7 bases aligning to TRBD1. Per germline, CDR1 SGHKS and CDR2 YYEKEE (reference sequence). The J segment lost 1 base and the V segment lost 5 bases, leaving 17 bases of the junction unmatched. This CDR3 spans 18 amino acids. The CDR3: CASSFSGGMLVSNTEAFF. The DNA for the CDR3 is TGTGCCAGCAGTTTCTCAGGGGGGATGTTGGTTTCGAACACTGAAGCTTTCTTT.

The chain links TRBV24-1 to TRBJ1-5, with a possible D match to TRBD1 (6 bases). Trimming left V 3 bases short and J 5 bases short, with 13 bases between. This CDR3 contains 15 residues. Germline-derived CDR1 and CDR2 are KGHDR and SFDVKD. CDR3 protein: CATSDPATGDQPQHF. CDR3 DNA sequence: TGTGCCACCAGTGATCCAGCGACAGGCGATCAGCCCCAGCATTTT.

The V and J genes are TRBV11-2 and TRBJ2-7; no firm D call. This CDR3 comprises 12 residues. Trimming removed 1 base from V and 10 bases from J, with 11 bases in between. The germline V gene has CDR1 SGHAT and CDR2 FQNNGV. The CDR3 loop is CASSLAPQKQYF. CDR3 bases: TGTGCCAGCAGCTTAGCTCCCCAGAAACAGTACTTC.

The chain carries TRBV6-6 and TRBJ1-5; TRBD1 is a possible D gene (5 bases). Between the trimmed V and J ends, which lost 6 bases and 1 base, there was a span of 13 bases. This CDR3 has 15 amino acids. In germline, CDR1 is MNHNY, CDR2 SVGAGI (reference sequence). CDR3: CASRLTDTSNQPQHF. In nucleotides, the CDR3 is TGTGCCAGCAGGCTGACAGATACCAGCAATCAGCCCCAGCATTTT.